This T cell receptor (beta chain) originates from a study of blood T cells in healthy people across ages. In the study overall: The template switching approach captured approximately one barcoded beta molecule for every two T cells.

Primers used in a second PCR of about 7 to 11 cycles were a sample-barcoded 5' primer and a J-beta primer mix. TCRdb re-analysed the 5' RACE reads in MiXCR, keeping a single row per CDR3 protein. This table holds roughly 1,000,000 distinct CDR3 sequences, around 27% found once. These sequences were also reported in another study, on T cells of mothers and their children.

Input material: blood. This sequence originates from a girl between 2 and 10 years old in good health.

The CDR3 spells CASSDLLWREVHNEQFF. The CDR3, as DNA: TGTGCCAGCAGCGACCTTCTTTGGCGGGAGGTGCACAATGAGCAGTTCTTC. The chain recombines TRBV7-2 with TRBJ2-1; TRBD2 agrees at 8 bases. From germline, CDR1 is SGHTA and CDR2 FQGNSA. This CDR3 is 17 amino acids long. Trimming cost V 5 bases and J 5 bases; bases outside gene matches: 14.